This T cell receptor (beta chain) is from a study of T cell repertoires in cytomegalovirus infection. At the level of the study: As its CMV epitopes, the study selected recently identified HLA-C-restricted and well-studied HLA-B-restricted targets. Both a matching HLA type and CMV infection were indicated by public TCR beta signatures.

Regarding the study as a whole: CMV-specific TCR beta clonotypes restricted by HLA-C were the ones dominating the ex vivo response.

In its sample, this clonotype was seen a few times. Its antigen remains unidentified. CDR1 is DFQATT and CDR2 is SNEGSKA in the germline V gene (reference sequence). The CDR3 covers 16 residues. Unmatched junction bases numbered 9, after V lost 0 bases and J lost 5 bases. One entry per CDR3 protein results from TCRdb running MiXCR on the reads. The sample holds more than 250,000 distinct CDR3 sequences, about 25% seen once. This receptor was identified in a human donor in good health (CMV status not recorded). Some clones in this sample may be carry-over from other donors' samples. This chain joins TRBV20-1 and TRBJ2-3; 9 positions agree with TRBD2. Sequencing used cultured PBMCs, obtained from culture after CMV antigen stimulation. The DNA for the CDR3 is TGCAGTGCTAGAGATTTCGGCGGGGGGGATCGAGATACGCAGTATTTT. Protein product: CSARDFGGGDRDTQYF.